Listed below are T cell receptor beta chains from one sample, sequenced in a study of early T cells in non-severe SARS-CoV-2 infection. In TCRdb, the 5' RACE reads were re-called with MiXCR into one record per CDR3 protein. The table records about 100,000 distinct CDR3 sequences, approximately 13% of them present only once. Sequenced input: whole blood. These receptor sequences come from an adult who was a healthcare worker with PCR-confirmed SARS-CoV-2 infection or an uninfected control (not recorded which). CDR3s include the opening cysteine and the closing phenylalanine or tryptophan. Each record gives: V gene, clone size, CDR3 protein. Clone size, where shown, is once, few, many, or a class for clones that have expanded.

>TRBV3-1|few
CASSHNSGQAEAFF
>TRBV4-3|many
CASSQGGIDTQYF
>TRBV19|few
CASSRQGAPGNQPQHF
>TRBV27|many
CASSFSAGGYEQFF
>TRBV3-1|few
CASSPQGSLLSPLHF
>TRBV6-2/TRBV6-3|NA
CASSLSRGSNTGELFF
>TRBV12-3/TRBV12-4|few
CATGDSSGREKLFF
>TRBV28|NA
CASSLGYNEQFF
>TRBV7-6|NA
CASSLAPRAELPEKLFF
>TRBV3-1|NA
CASSPNFIYGYTF
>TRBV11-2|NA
CVSNRLAGYNEQFF
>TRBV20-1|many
CSASRSYTGELFF
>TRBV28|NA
CASMPGADGYTF
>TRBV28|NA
CASSLPTSGGALDTQYF
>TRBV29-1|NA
CSVVGQGLRNTIYF
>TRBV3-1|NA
CASSYGTGVLETQYF
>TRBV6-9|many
CASSYIPPGGGSYEQYF
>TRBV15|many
CATSSLRGLDEQYF
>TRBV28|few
CASSLSSGAGGETQYF
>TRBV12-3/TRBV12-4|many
CASSFGASNQPQHF
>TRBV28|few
CASSLRQVGNIQYF
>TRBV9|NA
CASSGRTGANTGELFF